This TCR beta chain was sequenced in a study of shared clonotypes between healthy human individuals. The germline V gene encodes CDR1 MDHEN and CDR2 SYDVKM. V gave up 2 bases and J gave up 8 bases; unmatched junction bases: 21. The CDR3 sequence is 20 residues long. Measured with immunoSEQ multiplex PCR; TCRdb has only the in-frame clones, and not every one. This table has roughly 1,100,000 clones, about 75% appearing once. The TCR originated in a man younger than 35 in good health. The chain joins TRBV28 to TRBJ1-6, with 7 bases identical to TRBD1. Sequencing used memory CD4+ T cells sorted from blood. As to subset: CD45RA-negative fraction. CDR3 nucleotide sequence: TGTGCCAGCAGTTTAGGCGCGATCGGGACAGTCGAGGCGTTGTATTCACCCCTCCACTTT. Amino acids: CASSLGAIGTVEALYSPLHF.